These T cell receptor beta chains were read from a single sample in a study of OX40 agonist ivuxolimab in advanced cancers. Generated by immunoSEQ multiplex PCR, the TCRdb table keeps only in-frame clones and is missing some. The table lists some 50,000 clones, more than 75% of them singletons, with roughly 1.8% in the top ten. The sample consisted of CD4+ or CD8+ T cells sorted from blood, taken in a trial of the OX40 agonist ivuxolimab. The receptors stem from an adult with an advanced solid tumor such as melanoma, head and neck, liver or kidney cancer. The CDR3 runs from the conserved cysteine through the conserved F or W. A D gene is named only where the DNA matches it firmly. Size tells how often a clone was seen (once, few, many) or the class of an expanded clone, and some rows leave it out.

>TRBV21-1|-|-|TRBJ2-7
TGTGCCAGCAGCAAAGTTCCTAGCGGGGCCTACGAGCAGTACTTC
CASSKVPSGAYEQYF
>TRBV4-2|-|-|TRBJ2-1
TGTGCCAGCAGCGCCCCGCCCGCTAGCGCCTTCCGCAATGAGCAGTTCTTC
CASSAPPASAFRNEQFF
>TRBV5-4|once|-|TRBJ2-5
TGTGCCAGCAGCTTAGACAGAAAAGAGACCCAGTACTTC
CASSLDRKETQYF
>TRBV6-5|-|-|TRBJ2-1
TGTGCCAGCAGTTACTCGAGGGGCGGGACTTACAATGAGCAGTTCTTC
CASSYSRGGTYNEQFF
>TRBV19|-|-|TRBJ1-4
TGTGCAACGGAACTTAATGAAAAACTGTTTTTT
CATELNEKLFF
>TRBV5-1|few|-|TRBJ1-1
TGCGCCAGCAGCTTGGCGGCTGACCTCGGAGGGACTGAAGCTTTCTTT
CASSLAADLGGTEAFF
>TRBV28|-|-|TRBJ1-4
TGTGCCAGCACCACCGGCGGCGCCGCAACTAATGAAAAACTGTTTTTT
CASTTGGAATNEKLFF
>TRBV2|-|TRBD1|TRBJ1-4
TGTGCCAGCAGTCCGAACAGGGGGGAAAATGAAAAACTGTTTTTT
CASSPNRGENEKLFF
>TRBV19|-|TRBD2|TRBJ2-7
TGTGCCAGTAGTGCGGGGAGCGGGAGCTACGAGCAGTACTTC
CASSAGSGSYEQYF
>TRBV6-5|-|-|TRBJ1-4
TGTGCCAGCAGTTACTCCAGGGCGAATGAAAAACTGTTTTTT
CASSYSRANEKLFF
>TRBV4-1|-|-|TRBJ2-7
TGCGCCAGCAGCCAAGATCGGGGGGCGACCTACGAGCAGTACTTC
CASSQDRGATYEQYF
>TRBV19|-|-|TRBJ1-5
TGTGCCAGTAGTCCCTTGGGGAAAGTGGGCAATCAGCCCCAGCATTTT
CASSPLGKVGNQPQHF
>TRBV27|-|-|TRBJ1-4
TGTGCCGTCCGGGCAGACTTCAATGAAAAACTGTTTTTT
CAVRADFNEKLFF
>TRBV2|once|-|TRBJ1-1
TGTGCCAGCAGACTGGGAGTGCAGGACACTGAAGCTTTCTTT
CASRLGVQDTEAFF
>TRBV5-6|-|TRBD1|TRBJ1-1
TGTGCCAGCAGCCAGGACAGGAGAGTGAACACTGAAGCTTTCTTT
CASSQDRRVNTEAFF
>TRBV19|-|TRBD2|TRBJ2-1
TGTGCCAGTAGTAGAAGAGGTAGCGGGAGCGATGAGCAGTTCTTC
CASSRRGSGSDEQFF
>TRBV4-1|-|-|TRBJ1-3
TGCGCCAGCAGCCAAGACTGGGCTCAGTCTGGAAACACCATATATTTT
CASSQDWAQSGNTIYF
>TRBV6-1|-|-|TRBJ1-1
TGTGCCAGCAGTGAAGCATTGGAGAACACTGAAGCTTTCTTT
CASSEALENTEAFF
>TRBV19|-|-|TRBJ2-2
TGTGCCAGTAGTATAGGTAGGGGCGGATGGGAATCCGGGGAGCTGTTTTTT
CASSIGRGGWESGELFF
>TRBV5-1|-|-|TRBJ2-7
TGCGCCAGCAGGAAGGCGGGGCTAGCCGAGCAGTACTTC
CASRKAGLAEQYF
>TRBV5-1|-|-|TRBJ2-6
TGCGCCAGCATGGATGGGGCCAACGTCCTGACTTTC
CASMDGANVLTF
>TRBV28|once|-|TRBJ2-3
TGTGCCAGCAGTTTCGCACAGGTGAAGGGAACGCAGTATTTT
CASSFAQVKGTQYF
>TRBV19|-|-|TRBJ2-3
TGTGCCAGTAGCTCCCGGCGGGGAGACACAGATACGCAGTATTTT
CASSSRRGDTDTQYF
>TRBV5-1|-|-|TRBJ2-5
TGCGCCAGCAGCTTGGATCAGGAGACCCAGTACTTC
CASSLDQETQYF
>TRBV7-9|few|-|TRBJ2-2
TGTGCCAGCAGCTTAGAGGGGGTCCGCACCGGGGAGCTGTTTTTT
CASSLEGVRTGELFF
>TRBV4-1|-|-|TRBJ1-2
TGCGCCAGCAGCCAAGGGGGTATTGGCTACACCTTC
CASSQGGIGYTF
>TRBV29-1|once|-|TRBJ1-2
TGCAGCGCCGGGGGACGGAGCTATGGCTACACCTTC
CSAGGRSYGYTF
>TRBV7-9|-|TRBD1|TRBJ1-1
TGTGCCAGCAGCTCCCAACAGGGGACCACTGAAGCTTTCTTT
CASSSQQGTTEAFF
>TRBV27|-|TRBD2|TRBJ2-2
TGTGCCAGTAAATTAGCGGGAGGAATTTACACCGGGGAGCTGTTTTTT
CASKLAGGIYTGELFF
>TRBV4-2|-|-|TRBJ2-5
TGTGCCAGCAGCCAAGGAAGGTTTGGGTCAGAACAAGAGACCCAGTACTTC
CASSQGRFGSEQETQYF
>TRBV11-3|-|-|TRBJ1-1
TGTGCCAGCAGCCCTGACCGAATCACTGAAGCTTTCTTT
CASSPDRITEAFF
>TRBV28|-|TRBD1|TRBJ2-7
TGTGCCAGCAGTTCCCGGGACAGGGGGACCTACGAGCAGTACTTC
CASSSRDRGTYEQYF
>TRBV7-2|-|TRBD2|TRBJ2-1
TGTGCCAGCAGCTTAGGTAGCGGGGCGGGACCGTTCTTC
CASSLGSGAGPFF
>TRBV29-1|-|-|TRBJ2-7
TGCAGCGTTGGCCCGGGCACCTACGAGCAGTACTTC
CSVGPGTYEQYF
>TRBV18|once|TRBD1|TRBJ2-5
TGTGCCAGCTCACAGGCAGGGGGTCAAGAGACCCAGTACTTC
CASSQAGGQETQYF
>TRBV5-5|-|TRBD1|TRBJ2-7
TGTGCCAGCAGGCCCTCCGGGACAGAGATATACGAGCAGTACTTC
CASRPSGTEIYEQYF
>TRBV18|once|TRBD1|TRBJ2-7
TGTGCCAGCTCTCCTCTAAGGAGACAGGGGGAAGGCGAGCAGTACTTC
CASSPLRRQGEGEQYF
>TRBV6-6|-|TRBD1|TRBJ2-5
TGTGCCAGCCGAATTGGGGGACAGGGGCAAGAGACCCAGTACTTC
CASRIGGQGQETQYF
>TRBV6-5|-|-|TRBJ2-3
TGTGCCAGCAGTGAGTTGGGGGTCACAGATACGCAGTATTTT
CASSELGVTDTQYF
>TRBV7-2|-|TRBD1|TRBJ2-7
TGTGCCAGCAGCCGAACGGGACAGTTTCCCTACGAGCAGTACTTC
CASSRTGQFPYEQYF
>TRBV28|-|-|TRBJ1-2
TGTGCCAGCAGTTTGATTAACTATGGCTACACCTTC
CASSLINYGYTF
>TRBV5-1|-|-|TRBJ2-3
TGCGCCAGCAGCTTGGTGGGGAGGAGGGCGGGGAGCTCAGATACGCAGTATTTT
CASSLVGRRAGSSDTQYF
>TRBV27|-|TRBD2|TRBJ2-5
TGTGCCAGCAGTTCCCTAGCGGGAGTTCTTGAGACCCAGTACTTC
CASSSLAGVLETQYF
>TRBV6-1|-|-|TRBJ1-4
TGTGCCAGCACTTGGACAGCCTTGGGGGGACTGTTTTTT
CASTWTALGGLFF
>TRBV10-2|-|-|TRBJ2-5
TGCGCCAGCAGTCCGACCAGGACGGGTGAGACCCAGTACTTC
CASSPTRTGETQYF
>TRBV4-1|-|TRBD1|TRBJ1-2
TGCGCCAGCAGCCAAGACGGGACAGGGATCGACTATGGCTACACCTTC
CASSQDGTGIDYGYTF
>TRBV9|-|TRBD1|TRBJ2-7
TGTGCCAGCAGCGTATCCGGGACAGGCACCTACGAGCAGTACTTC
CASSVSGTGTYEQYF
>TRBV5-4|-|TRBD1|TRBJ1-2
TGTGCCAGCAGCGGTCCCGGGACAGGAATGCCAAACTATGGCTACACCTTC
CASSGPGTGMPNYGYTF
>TRBV4-2|-|TRBD2|TRBJ2-5
TGTGCCAGCAGCCAAGGGACTAGCGGGGGGGCTGAGACCCAGTACTTC
CASSQGTSGGAETQYF
>TRBV2|-|TRBD1|TRBJ2-1
TGTGCCAGCAGTGTGGCGGCAGGGGGCTACAATGAGCAGTTCTTC
CASSVAAGGYNEQFF
>TRBV7-9|-|-|TRBJ1-1
TGTGCCAGCAGCTTAGGAGCAGCGAACACTGAAGCTTTCTTT
CASSLGAANTEAFF
>TRBV9|-|-|TRBJ1-3
TGTGCCAGCAGCGTAGAAGGCTCCTACTCTGGAAACACCATATATTTT
CASSVEGSYSGNTIYF
>TRBV7-8|-|-|TRBJ1-5
TGTGCCAGCAGCTTAGGGGGGAGGGAACCCCAGCATTTT
CASSLGGREPQHF